This TCR beta chain stems from a study of shared clonotypes between healthy human individuals (dated by TCRdb to 2019 to 2021). About the study as a whole: A few men and two women, aged 18 to 49 years, made up the cohort. Per donor, three plates each were used for CD4 naive and CD4 memory, two for CD8 naive, and one for CD8 memory. The study deeply sequenced blood TCR repertoires of several healthy adults to estimate repertoire size and the extent of clonotype sharing between individuals. Different laboratories and diverse techniques were used to prepare libraries and sequence TCR repertoires, to increase sequencing depth and limit assay-specific biases. Between about 0.8 and 9 billion PBMCs per donor were obtained by leukapheresis.

CD8 naive samples were CD45RO-negative cells positively selected for CCR7, giving a CD45RA+CCR7+ population that excluded TemRA cells. Donors were healthy HIV-negative adults with no recently reported acute infections or vaccinations. All donors were Caucasian adults living in Nashville, Tennessee, USA. Blood was obtained by leukapheresis, after which PBMCs were separated by Ficoll-Histopaque density gradient centrifugation and cryopreserved in liquid nitrogen vapor phase. Analytical flow cytometry was used to check the purity and quantity of each magnetically sorted T cell population. Genomic DNA was isolated from every sorted fraction and measured by UV absorbance on a Nanodrop 2000c. Looking up the germline V gene (reference sequence) yields CDR1 GTSNPN and CDR2 SVGIG. Relative to germline, V is 1 base shorter and J is 8 bases shorter, with 17 bases between their ends. From its cysteine to its phenylalanine, the CDR3 spans 14 amino acids. Just the 42-base CDR3 DNA is kept, in frame starting at base 1.

What the study reported, not specific to this receptor: Clonotypes shared by all four sorted-subset donors showed higher generation probabilities than non-shared clonotypes. Rarefaction of sorted-subset datasets indicated incomplete sequencing despite the large sequencing depth. Sharing across a few donors was observed for around 4.8% of naive CD4, 3% to 3.5% of naive CD8, roughly 2.4% of memory CD4, and roughly 0.4% of memory CD8 clonotypes. Pairwise subsampling led to the expectation that sequencing depth would affect the degree of clonotype sharing among donors. Naive subsets generally had larger estimated clonotype richness than memory subsets did. Sampling was restricted to blood, and TCR repertoires in tissue are likely to differ from TCR repertoires in blood. Because the study included only a small number of donors, the genetic and exposure-history diversity represented was limited.

TCR CDR3 regions were amplified from genomic DNA by multiplex PCR using the deep immunoSEQ assay. For each cell subset, the extracted genomic DNA was distributed evenly across all wells of several immunoSEQ 96-well plates, and each plate served as one replicate. For sorted subsets, approximately 0.2 ug of genomic DNA, equivalent to 25,000 to 35,000 T cell genomes, went into each replicate PCR. Purified libraries were measured with a Qubit 3.0 fluorometer, size-checked on a Bioanalyzer 2100, and measured again with the KAPA Library Quantification kit. Each immunoSEQ 96-well plate was sequenced on its own single-read 150-cycle Illumina NextSeq 550 flow cell. The study's processing was this. Because the immunoSEQ output held only junctional sequences and lacked quality scores, the filtering could not match the filtering applied to full-length reads. To assign V/J genes and CDR3, sequences were annotated against IMGT germline references using PyIR, a Python wrapper for IgBLAST v1.9. Reads with weak V/J assignments (E-value above 1e-6), missing CDR3, stop codons, out-of-frame junctions, or ambiguous translated residues were removed. V3J clonotypes were defined by identical inferred V gene, J gene, and CDR3 amino acid sequence. Percentage overlap between repertoires was computed as shared unique clonotypes divided by the size of the smaller repertoire. Three approaches were used to assess repertoire richness: RTK rarefaction, the Chao1 estimator, and Recon v2.1 estimates of unobserved clonotypes. Generation probabilities for all TCRbeta clonotypes obtained by the gDNA method from a handful of donors were computed using OLGA. This immuneACCESS table, as held by TCRdb, lists in-frame sequences with V and J called but not all clones. Of the missing ones, under half trace to an unresolved V gene in checked studies; the others have no known cause. The V and J calls and clone size come from that table; D and trimming were worked out from the DNA. The sample table shows millions of clones, and 85% to 95% are seen once. The ten largest clones represent around 1.7% of the sample.

A note on this clone: The clone's antigen remains unknown. Base qualities are missing; no much larger clone stands one base away.

The chain uses TRBV30 and TRBJ1-2; no D gene call is confident. Material: naive CD8+ T cells from PBMCs. The cell subset or site tag for this specimen amounts to: CD45RA+CCR7+. This clonotype was obtained from a man younger than 30 in good health. Some clones in this sample may be carry-over from other donors' samples. The CDR3 region reads CAWSAVSPWSGYTF. The DNA sequence is given as TGTGCCTGGAGTGCGGTTTCCCCCTGGTCCGGCTACACCTTC.